This T cell receptor beta chain was sequenced during a study of a mutant IDH1 vaccine in newly diagnosed glioma. About the research overall: Investigators started vaccination 4-6 weeks after radiotherapy alone, or with temozolomide cycles. Most patients had radiochemotherapy with temozolomide before enrollment; others had one alone.

Time point: week 11, during vaccination. Vaccination comprised doses that each held 300 ug of mutant IDH1 20-mer peptide, plus topical imiquimod. Study-wide points: 85% to 95% of patients showed vaccine-induced immune responses across multiple MHC alleles.

Regarding this clone: The antigen is unknown.

The CDR3 runs 14 residues. The germline V gene encodes CDR1 LGHNA and CDR2 YNFKEQ. V dropped 6 bases and J dropped 3; count of bases not matched to a gene: 4. Here immunoSEQ multiplex PCR was the method, and the copy in TCRdb shows in-frame clones only, minus some. The repertoire holds 110,000 or so clones, with roughly 90% as singletons. The rearrangement links TRBV4-2 to TRBJ2-5, with 10 nucleotides matching TRBD2. Sequences were derived from PBMCs, sampled from a glioma patient whose treatment included an IDH1 peptide vaccine. The source of this sequence is a woman aged 45-65 years with glioma. The CDR3, as DNA: TGTGCCAGCAGACCAACTAGCGGGAAAGAGACCCAGTACTTC. This codes for CASRPTSGKETQYF.